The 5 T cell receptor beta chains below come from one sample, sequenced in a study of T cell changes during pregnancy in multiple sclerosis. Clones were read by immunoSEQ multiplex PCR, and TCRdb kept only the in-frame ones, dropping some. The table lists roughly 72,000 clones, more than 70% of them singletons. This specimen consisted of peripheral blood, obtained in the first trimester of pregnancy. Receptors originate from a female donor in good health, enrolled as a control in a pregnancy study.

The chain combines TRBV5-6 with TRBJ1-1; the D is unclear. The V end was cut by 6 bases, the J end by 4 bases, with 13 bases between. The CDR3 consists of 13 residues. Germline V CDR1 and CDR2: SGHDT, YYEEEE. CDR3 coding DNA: TGTGCCAGCATCAAACGGTCGTTCACTGAAGCTTTCTTT. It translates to CASIKRSFTEAFF.

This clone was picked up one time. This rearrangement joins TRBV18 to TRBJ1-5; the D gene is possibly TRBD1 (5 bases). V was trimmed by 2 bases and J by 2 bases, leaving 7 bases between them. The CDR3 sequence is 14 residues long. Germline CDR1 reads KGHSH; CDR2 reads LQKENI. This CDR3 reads CASSPDRGNQPQHF. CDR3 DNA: TGTGCCAGCTCACCAGACAGAGGCAATCAGCCCCAGCATTTT. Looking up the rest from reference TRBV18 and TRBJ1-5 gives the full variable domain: NAGVMQNPRHLVRRRGQEARLRCSPMKGHSHVYWYRQLPEEGLKFMVYLQKENIIDESGMPKERFSAEFPKEGPSILRIQQVVRGDSAAYFCASSPDRGNQPQHFGDGTRLSIL.

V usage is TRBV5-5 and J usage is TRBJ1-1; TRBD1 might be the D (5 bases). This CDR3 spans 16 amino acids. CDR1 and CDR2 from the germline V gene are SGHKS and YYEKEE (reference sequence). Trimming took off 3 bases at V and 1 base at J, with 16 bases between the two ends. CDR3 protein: CASSWRVGGGNTEAFF. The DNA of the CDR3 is TGTGCCAGCAGCTGGCGGGTCGGGGGAGGGAACACTGAAGCTTTCTTT.

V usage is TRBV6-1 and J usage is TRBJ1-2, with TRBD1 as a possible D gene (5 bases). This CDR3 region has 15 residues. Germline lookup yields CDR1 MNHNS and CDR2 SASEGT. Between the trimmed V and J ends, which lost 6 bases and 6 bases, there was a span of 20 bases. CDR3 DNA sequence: TGTGCCAGCAGCCTCCAACCGCGGGGGGTGGATGGCTACACCTTC. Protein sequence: CASSLQPRGVDGYTF.

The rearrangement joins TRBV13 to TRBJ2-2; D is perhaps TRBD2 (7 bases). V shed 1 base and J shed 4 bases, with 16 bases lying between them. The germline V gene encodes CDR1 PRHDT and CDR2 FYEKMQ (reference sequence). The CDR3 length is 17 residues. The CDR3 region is CASSLEGGARSTGELFF. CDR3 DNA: TGTGCCAGCAGCTTAGAAGGGGGGGCGCGAAGCACCGGGGAGCTGTTTTTT.